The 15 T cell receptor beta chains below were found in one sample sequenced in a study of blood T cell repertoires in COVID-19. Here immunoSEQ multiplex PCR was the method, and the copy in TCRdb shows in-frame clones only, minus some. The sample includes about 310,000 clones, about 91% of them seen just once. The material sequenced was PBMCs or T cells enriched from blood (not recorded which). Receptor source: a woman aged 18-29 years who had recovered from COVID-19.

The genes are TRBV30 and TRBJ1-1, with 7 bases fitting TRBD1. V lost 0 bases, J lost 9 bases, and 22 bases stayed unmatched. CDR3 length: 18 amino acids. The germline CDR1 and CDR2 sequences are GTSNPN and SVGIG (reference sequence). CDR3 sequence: CAWSVRLFPTDRDFKAFF. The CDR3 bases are TGTGCCTGGAGTGTACGATTGTTTCCCACAGACAGGGATTTTAAAGCTTTCTTT.

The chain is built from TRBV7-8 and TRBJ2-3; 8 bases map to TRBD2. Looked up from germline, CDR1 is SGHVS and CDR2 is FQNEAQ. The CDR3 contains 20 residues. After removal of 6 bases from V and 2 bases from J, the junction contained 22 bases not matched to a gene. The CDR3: CASRGSSVGRVLVATDTQYF. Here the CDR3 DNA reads TGTGCCAGCAGAGGCTCAAGTGTCGGGAGGGTACTCGTCGCCACAGATACGCAGTATTTT. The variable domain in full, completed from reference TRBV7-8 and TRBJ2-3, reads GAGVSQSPRYKVAKRGQDVALRCDPISGHVSLFWYQQALGQGPEFLTYFQNEAQLDKSGLPSDRFFAERPEGSVSTLKIQRTQQEDSAVYLCASRGSSVGRVLVATDTQYFGPGTRLTVL.

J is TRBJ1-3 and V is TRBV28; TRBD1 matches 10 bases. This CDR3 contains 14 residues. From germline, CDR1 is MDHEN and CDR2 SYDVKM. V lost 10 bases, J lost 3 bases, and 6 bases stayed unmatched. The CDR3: CATRQGAYGNTIYF. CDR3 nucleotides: TGTGCCACCCGACAGGGGGCGTATGGAAACACCATATATTTT.

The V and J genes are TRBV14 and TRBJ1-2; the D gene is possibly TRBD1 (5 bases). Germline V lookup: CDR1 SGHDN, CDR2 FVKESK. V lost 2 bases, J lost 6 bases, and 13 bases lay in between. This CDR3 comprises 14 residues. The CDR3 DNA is TGTGCCAGCAGCCAAAGATTGGGGCAGGATGGCTACACCTTC. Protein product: CASSQRLGQDGYTF.

In nucleotides, the CDR3 is TGTGCCAGCACCCAGACAGGGAGTTCGAACGAGCAGTACTTC. It translates to CASTQTGSSNEQYF. This chain joins TRBV28 and TRBJ2-7; 7 positions match TRBD1. CDR3 length equals 14 residues. The V and J ends lost 7 bases and 5 bases, in that order; junction bases with no gene match: 11. Per the germline V gene, CDR1 is MDHEN and CDR2 is SYDVKM.

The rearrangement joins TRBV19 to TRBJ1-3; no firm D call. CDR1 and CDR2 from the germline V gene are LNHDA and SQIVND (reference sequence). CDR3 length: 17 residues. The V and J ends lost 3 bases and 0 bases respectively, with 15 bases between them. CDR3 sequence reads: CASSISHDTHSGNTIYF. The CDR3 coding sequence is TGTGCCAGTAGTATTTCCCACGACACTCACTCTGGAAACACCATATATTTT.

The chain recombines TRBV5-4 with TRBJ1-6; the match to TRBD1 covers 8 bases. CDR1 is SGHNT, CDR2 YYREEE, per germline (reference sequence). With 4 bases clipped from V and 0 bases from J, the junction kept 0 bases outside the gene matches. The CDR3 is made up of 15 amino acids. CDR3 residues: CASSGQGSYNSPLHF. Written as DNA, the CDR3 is TGTGCCAGCAGCGGACAGGGCTCCTATAATTCACCCCTCCACTTT. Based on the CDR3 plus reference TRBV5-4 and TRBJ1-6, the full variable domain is ETGVTQSPTHLIKTRGQQVTLRCSSQSGHNTVSWYQQALGQGPQFIFQYYREEENGRGNFPPRFSGLQFPNYSSELNVNALELDDSALYLCASSGQGSYNSPLHFGNGTRLTVT.

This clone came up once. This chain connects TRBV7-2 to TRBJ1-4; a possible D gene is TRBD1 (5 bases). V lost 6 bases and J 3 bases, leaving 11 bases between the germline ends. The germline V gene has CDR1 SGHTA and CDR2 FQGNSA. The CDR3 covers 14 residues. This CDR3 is CASSLGQANEKLFF. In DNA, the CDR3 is TGTGCCAGCAGTTTGGGGCAGGCTAATGAAAAACTGTTTTTT.

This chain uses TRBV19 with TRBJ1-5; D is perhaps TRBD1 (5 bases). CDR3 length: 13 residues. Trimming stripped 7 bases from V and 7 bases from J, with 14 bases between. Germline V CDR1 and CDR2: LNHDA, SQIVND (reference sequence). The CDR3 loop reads CASTGLSLQPQHF. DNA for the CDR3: TGTGCCAGTACAGGGTTAAGTTTGCAGCCCCAGCATTTT.

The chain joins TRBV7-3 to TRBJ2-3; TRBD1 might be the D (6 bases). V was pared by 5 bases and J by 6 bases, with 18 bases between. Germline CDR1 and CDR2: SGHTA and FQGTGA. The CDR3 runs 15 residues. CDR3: CASSLGAGTPDTQYF. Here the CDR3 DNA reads TGTGCCAGCAGCCTAGGGGCCGGGACACCTGATACGCAGTATTTT.

The CDR3 nucleotides read TGCGCCAGCAGGGGACAGACTACAGATACGCAGTATTTT. This gives the protein CASRGQTTDTQYF. The chain uses TRBV5-1 and TRBJ2-3; 7 positions match TRBD1. CDR1 SGHRS and CDR2 YFSETQ come from the germline V gene. The CDR3 covers 13 residues. J gave up 3 bases and V 5 bases, and 3 bases lay outside the gene matches.

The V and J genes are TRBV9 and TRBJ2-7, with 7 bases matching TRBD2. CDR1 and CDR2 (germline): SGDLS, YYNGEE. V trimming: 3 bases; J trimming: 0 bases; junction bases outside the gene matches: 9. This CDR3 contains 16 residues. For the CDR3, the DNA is TGTGCCAGCAGCGCAGGCGGGGGTAGCCTCTCCTACGAGCAGTACTTC. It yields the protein CASSAGGGSLSYEQYF.

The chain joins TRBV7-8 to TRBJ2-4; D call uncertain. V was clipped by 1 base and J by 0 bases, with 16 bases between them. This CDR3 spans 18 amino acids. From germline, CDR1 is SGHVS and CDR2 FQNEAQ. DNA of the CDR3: TGTGCCAGCAGCTTAGTCCCCGCGCTCCTTCTAGCCAAAAACATTCAGTACTTC. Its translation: CASSLVPALLLAKNIQYF. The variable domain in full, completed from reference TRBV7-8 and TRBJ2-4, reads GAGVSQSPRYKVAKRGQDVALRCDPISGHVSLFWYQQALGQGPEFLTYFQNEAQLDKSGLPSDRFFAERPEGSVSTLKIQRTQQEDSAVYLCASSLVPALLLAKNIQYFGAGTRLSVL.

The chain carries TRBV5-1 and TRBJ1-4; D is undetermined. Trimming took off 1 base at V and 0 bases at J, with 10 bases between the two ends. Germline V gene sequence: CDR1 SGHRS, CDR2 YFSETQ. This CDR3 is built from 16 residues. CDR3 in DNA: TGCGCCAGCAGCTTGTCACGGGGTTCAACTAATGAAAAACTGTTTTTT. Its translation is CASSLSRGSTNEKLFF.

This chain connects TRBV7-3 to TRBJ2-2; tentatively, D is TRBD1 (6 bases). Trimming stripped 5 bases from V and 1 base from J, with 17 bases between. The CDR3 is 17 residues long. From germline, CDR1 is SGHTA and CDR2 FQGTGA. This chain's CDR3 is CASSRWGPGQNTGELFF. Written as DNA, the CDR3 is TGTGCCAGCAGCCGGTGGGGTCCGGGACAGAACACCGGGGAGCTGTTTTTT.